These T cell receptor beta chains were read from a single sample in a study of blood T cell repertoires in COVID-19. Measured with immunoSEQ multiplex PCR; TCRdb has only the in-frame clones, and not every one. The sample contains about 250,000 clones, 75% to 90% of which appear only once. The sample taken for sequencing was PBMCs or T cells enriched from blood (not recorded which). The receptors were sampled from a man aged 35 to 55 who had recovered from COVID-19. The CDR3 runs from the conserved cysteine through the conserved F or W. Fields, in order: clone size, V gene, J gene, D gene, CDR3 length, CDR3 protein, CDR3 DNA. A D gene is named only where the DNA matches it firmly. The listing skips clone size in some rows; elsewhere it reads once, few, many or a size class.

size: NA; V: TRBV19; J: TRBJ1-3; D: NA; length: 12; CDR3: CASSLSGNTIYF; DNA: TGTGCCAGTAGTCTTTCTGGAAACACCATATATTTT
size: once; V: TRBV18; J: TRBJ1-3; D: NA; length: 17; CDR3: CASSPKTQGLAGNTIYF; DNA: TGTGCCAGCTCACCAAAAACCCAGGGTTTAGCTGGAAACACCATATATTTT
size: NA; V: TRBV7-2; J: TRBJ1-1; D: NA; length: 14; CDR3: CASSFGRGMAEAFF; DNA: TGTGCCAGCAGCTTTGGACGGGGGATGGCTGAAGCTTTCTTT
size: NA; V: TRBV2; J: TRBJ1-5; D: TRBD1; length: 13; CDR3: CASSGQGDQPQHF; DNA: TGTGCCAGCAGTGGACAGGGCGATCAGCCCCAGCATTTT
size: NA; V: TRBV3-1/TRBV3-2; J: TRBJ1-5; D: TRBD1; length: 16; CDR3: CASSPWTGASNQPQHF; DNA: TGTGCCAGCAGCCCCTGGACAGGGGCCAGCAATCAGCCCCAGCATTTT
size: NA; V: TRBV19; J: TRBJ2-7; D: NA; length: 10; CDR3: CATGEREQYF; DNA: TGTGCCACAGGGGAAAGGGAGCAGTACTTC
size: NA; V: TRBV24-1; J: TRBJ1-2; D: NA; length: 14; CDR3: CATSEITGRGGYTF; DNA: TGTGCCACCAGTGAAATAACAGGGCGCGGAGGCTACACCTTC
size: NA; V: TRBV5-1; J: TRBJ1-4; D: TRBD1; length: 18; CDR3: CASSLGARRDRGWEKLFF; DNA: TGCGCCAGCAGCTTGGGAGCCCGCCGGGACAGGGGTTGGGAAAAACTGTTTTTT
size: NA; V: TRBV6-5; J: TRBJ1-2; D: NA; length: 13; CDR3: CASSYRTHYGYTF; DNA: TGTGCCAGCAGTTACCGGACACACTATGGCTACACCTTC
size: NA; V: TRBV3-1/TRBV3-2; J: TRBJ2-5; D: NA; length: 16; CDR3: CASSQDQGGRGETQYF; DNA: TGTGCCAGCAGCCAAGATCAGGGGGGCCGAGGGGAGACCCAGTACTTC
size: NA; V: TRBV6-5; J: TRBJ2-3; D: NA; length: 14; CDR3: CASSYDLTRDTQYF; DNA: TGTGCCAGCAGTTACGACCTAACTAGAGATACGCAGTATTTT
size: NA; V: TRBV4-1; J: TRBJ2-7; D: TRBD1; length: 17; CDR3: CASSRIAGGTGESEQYF; DNA: TGCGCCAGCAGCCGGATAGCAGGAGGGACAGGGGAATCCGAGCAGTACTTC
size: NA; V: TRBV27; J: TRBJ2-7; D: TRBD1; length: 16; CDR3: CASSGLGTGSSYEQYF; DNA: TGTGCCAGCAGTGGCCTCGGGACAGGGAGCTCCTACGAGCAGTACTTC
size: NA; V: TRBV6-5; J: TRBJ1-1; D: TRBD1; length: 14; CDR3: CASNSGTENTEAFF; DNA: TGTGCCAGTAATTCCGGGACAGAAAACACTGAAGCTTTCTTT
size: once; V: TRBV27; J: TRBJ2-7; D: NA; length: 14; CDR3: CASTKSSGGHEQYF; DNA: TGTGCCAGCACCAAAAGTTCGGGGGGCCACGAGCAGTACTTC
size: NA; V: TRBV16; J: TRBJ1-4; D: NA; length: 16; CDR3: CASSPGAGAYNEKLFF; DNA: TGTGCCAGCAGTCCAGGGGCCGGGGCATATAATGAAAAACTGTTTTTT
size: NA; V: TRBV12-3/TRBV12-4; J: TRBJ2-7; D: NA; length: 13; CDR3: CASSGRRVYEQYF; DNA: TGTGCCAGCAGCGGCCGTCGGGTATACGAGCAGTACTTC
size: NA; V: TRBV5-1; J: TRBJ2-7; D: NA; length: 15; CDR3: CASSLARGNSYEQYF; DNA: TGCGCCAGCAGCTTGGCCAGGGGTAACTCCTACGAGCAGTACTTC